These T cell receptor beta chains were read from a single sample in a study of blood T cells in healthy people across ages. From the 5' RACE reads, TCRdb called clonotypes with MiXCR, one entry per CDR3 protein. Here the sample spans 2 million or so distinct CDR3 sequences, just under 50% being singletons. The specimen was blood. The origin of the receptors is a woman aged 40 to 50 in good health. Both conserved end residues are part of each CDR3. A D gene is named only where the DNA matches it firmly. Clone size is not always given. Where it is, it says once, few, many or a class for expanded clones.

d_gene,abundance,v_gene,j_gene,CDR3nt,CDR3aa
-,-,TRBV10-3,TRBJ1-5,TGTGCCGTCAGTCCCGAGGGGGTCCGAAAAAATCAGCCCCAGCATTTT,CAVSPEGVRKNQPQHF
-,few,TRBV20-1,TRBJ1-5,TGCAGTGCCCTCCCGAACGCCGGACAGCCCCAGCATTTT,CSALPNAGQPQHF
-,-,TRBV24-1,TRBJ2-1,TGTGCCACCAGTGAGGCGGGGGCAGGTGAGCAGTTCTTC,CATSEAGAGEQFF
-,-,TRBV27,TRBJ2-6,TGTGCCAGCAGTTGGACGGGGCCTTTCTTCTCTGGGGCCAACGTCCTGACTTTC,CASSWTGPFFSGANVLTF
TRBD1,-,TRBV27,TRBJ2-3,TGTGCCAGCAGTTTGGGACAGGGGATTGTGGATACGCAGTATTTT,CASSLGQGIVDTQYF
-,few,TRBV6-5,TRBJ1-1,TGTGCCAGCAGTTACTCGTTCGGCCCGACAGTTGGAGACACTGAAGCTTTCTTT,CASSYSFGPTVGDTEAFF
-,-,TRBV15,TRBJ2-3,TGTGCCACCAGCAGAGGCCGACAGATAACAGATACGCAGTATTTT,CATSRGRQITDTQYF
-,few,TRBV29-1,TRBJ2-7,TGCAGCGTGAAACGACATACAGGAGTGAGCTCCTACGAGCAGTACTTC,CSVKRHTGVSSYEQYF
-,-,TRBV7-9,TRBJ1-2,TGTGCCAGCAGCTCACAGACAGAGGGGGCTAACTATGGCTACACCTTC,CASSSQTEGANYGYTF
-,few,TRBV27,TRBJ2-5,TGTGCCAGCAGTCCCTACATTCACAGGATAGAGACCCAGTACTTC,CASSPYIHRIETQYF
-,-,TRBV11-1,TRBJ2-1,TGTGCCAGCAGACGCCGGGACACCGCGCCCAATGAGCAGTTCTTC,CASRRRDTAPNEQFF
-,few,TRBV5-5,TRBJ2-3,TGTGCCAGCAGCTTGATTTCTAGCGGCACAGATACGCAGTATTTT,CASSLISSGTDTQYF
-,few,TRBV12-3/TRBV12-4,TRBJ1-2,TGTGCCAGCAGGAACTCGAGGGGCTACACCTTC,CASRNSRGYTF
-,-,TRBV6-2/TRBV6-3,TRBJ1-5,TGTGCCAGCAGGCTGGGACGATATAGCAATCAGCCCCAGCATTTT,CASRLGRYSNQPQHF
-,once,TRBV7-2,TRBJ2-5,TGTGCCTGCAGCCGGGACTTAAACCAAGAGACCCAGTACTTC,CACSRDLNQETQYF
-,-,TRBV7-2,TRBJ2-4,TGTGCCAGCAGCTTAGCCGGGGGACGTCGAGCCAAAAACATTCAGTACTTC,CASSLAGGRRAKNIQYF
-,-,TRBV7-2,TRBJ2-1,TGTGCCAGCAGCAAAAGACTAGATCCTGCCAATGAGCAGTTCTTC,CASSKRLDPANEQFF
TRBD1,few,TRBV7-2,TRBJ1-2,TGTGCCAGCAAGGACAGGGCTGGCTATGGCTACACCTTC,CASKDRAGYGYTF
-,-,TRBV11-1,TRBJ2-1,TGTGCCAGCAGCCACCGGGACGGAGCCTACAATGAGCAGTTCTTC,CASSHRDGAYNEQFF
-,-,TRBV29-1,TRBJ2-7,TGCAGCGTTGAGGGCCGTGGGAATGAGCAGTACTTC,CSVEGRGNEQYF
-,few,TRBV15,TRBJ2-1,TGTGCCACCAGCAGACCCCGGGAGAAGGGGGCAAATGAGCAGTTCTTC,CATSRPREKGANEQFF